This T cell receptor beta chain is from a study of T cells after yellow fever vaccination. Points from the study as a whole: In post-booster samples, most primary-vaccination clones reappeared (about 96% CD4, 75% to 90% CD8). Within FACS-sorted repertoires, abundant clonotypes contaminating from the bulk population could be present.

Remarks on this clonotype: Its matching antigen is unknown.

A single record per CDR3 protein comes from TCRdb applying MiXCR to the 5' RACE reads. The repertoire has some 350,000 distinct CDR3 sequences, 11% of them found once; the top ten carry more than 15%. This sample comprised PBMCs, obtained on the day of the first yellow fever vaccination. This sequence was found in a man aged 18 to 29 who received the YFV17D yellow fever vaccine.

The CDR3 sequence is CASRLESSYNSPLHF. The CDR3 DNA sequence: TGTGCCAGCCGGCTTGAGAGCTCCTATAATTCACCCCTCCACTTT. The chain recombines TRBV28 with TRBJ1-6; D is ambiguous. This CDR3 has 15 amino acids. The germline V gene encodes CDR1 MDHEN and CDR2 SYDVKM. Trimming left V 8 bases short and J 0 bases short, with 11 bases between.